This T cell receptor beta chain was observed in a study of identical twins. MiXCR, run by TCRdb on the 5' RACE reads, gives a single entry per CDR3 protein. Counted here are fewer than 900,000 distinct CDR3 sequences, approximately 21% occurring once; the ten biggest clones make up around 4.4%. This clonotype was detected only a few times. Germline values: CDR1 SQVTM, CDR2 ANQGSEA. The CDR3 runs to 14 residues. Trimming removed 1 base from V and 4 bases from J, with 13 bases in between. This sample also appeared in a second study, on T cells expressing NK-cell markers. That source reports: Obtained from sorted CD3+CD56+NKG2C+, CD3+CD56+NKG2C- and CD3+CD56-NKG2C+ T cells were the TCR beta repertoires. What restricted sorting to alpha-beta TCR T cells in several experiments was an anti-gamma-delta TCR antibody. HCMV specificity of expanded NKG2C+ T cell clones remained unclear.

The chain links TRBV29-1 to TRBJ1-2, with D perhaps matching TRBD1 (6 bases). The receptor comes from a woman aged 18 to 35 in good health. The sequencing input was PBMCs. As DNA, the CDR3 is TGCAGCGTTGAAGGTTCCAGGGGTGGCTATGGCTACACCTTC. Translating gives CSVEGSRGGYGYTF.